This T cell receptor (beta chain) emerged from a study of blood T cell repertoires in COVID-19. Whole-study context: Collection of acute and convalescent COVID-19 samples took place in the United States, Italy and Spain. Nucleic acid was either cDNA or gDNA, and it came from T cells, B-cell-depleted T cells, or PBMCs.

This CDR3 contains 14 residues. Germline V gene sequence: CDR1 SGHTA, CDR2 FQGNSA. The V end lost 4 bases, the J end lost 3 bases, and 10 bases lay between the germline ends. A Seattle source enrolled patients during active infection and followed them longitudinally. Original data processing: Reference gene primer amplification in the assay estimated nucleated cell counts. Method: immunoSEQ multiplex PCR; TCRdb's copy keeps in-frame clones and lacks some. V, J and clone size are taken as reported in that table, and D and trimming were inferred from the DNA itself. The data show roughly 75,000 clones, 70% to 90% seen once.

The sequencing sample was made of peripheral blood. The receptor comes from a man at least 80 years old with COVID-19, enrolled during active disease. V gene TRBV7-2 combines with J gene TRBJ1-5; D is possibly TRBD1 (5 bases). For the CDR3, the DNA is TGTGCCAGCAGCTCTCAGGGCTACAATCAGCCCCAGCATTTT. Amino acids: CASSSQGYNQPQHF.